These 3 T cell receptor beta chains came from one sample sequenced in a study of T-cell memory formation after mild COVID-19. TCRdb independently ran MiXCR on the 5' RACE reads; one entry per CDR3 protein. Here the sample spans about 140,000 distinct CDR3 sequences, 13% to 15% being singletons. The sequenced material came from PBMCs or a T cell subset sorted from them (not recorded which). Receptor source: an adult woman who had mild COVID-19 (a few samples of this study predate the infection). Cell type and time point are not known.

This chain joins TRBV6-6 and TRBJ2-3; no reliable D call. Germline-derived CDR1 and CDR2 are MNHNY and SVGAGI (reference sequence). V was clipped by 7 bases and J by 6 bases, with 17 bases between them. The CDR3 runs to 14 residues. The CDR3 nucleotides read TGTGCCAGCACAGAGAAGGTCATCACGGATACGCAGTATTTT. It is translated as CASTEKVITDTQYF.

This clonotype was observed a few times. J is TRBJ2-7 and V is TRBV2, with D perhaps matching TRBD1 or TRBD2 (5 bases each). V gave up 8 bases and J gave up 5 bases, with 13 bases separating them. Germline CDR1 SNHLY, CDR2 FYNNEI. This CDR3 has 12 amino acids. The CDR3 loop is CASRLQGHEQYF. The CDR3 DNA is TGTGCCAGCCGACTCCAGGGACACGAGCAGTACTTC. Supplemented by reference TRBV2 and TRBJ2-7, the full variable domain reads EPEVTQTPSHQVTQMGQEVILRCVPISNHLYFYWYRQILGQKVEFLVSFYNNEISEKSEIFDDQFSVERPDGSNFTLKIRSTKLEDSAMYFCASRLQGHEQYFGPGTRLTVT.

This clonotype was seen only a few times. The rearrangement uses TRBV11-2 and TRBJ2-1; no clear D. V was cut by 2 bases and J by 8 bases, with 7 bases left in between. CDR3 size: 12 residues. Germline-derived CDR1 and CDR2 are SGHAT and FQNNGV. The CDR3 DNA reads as TGTGCCAGCAGCTTAATCATTGATGAGCAGTTCTTC. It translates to CASSLIIDEQFF.